Presented here are 21 T cell receptor beta chains from one specimen sequenced in a study of blood T cell repertoires in COVID-19. Clones were sequenced by immunoSEQ multiplex PCR, and TCRdb holds only the in-frame ones, with some missing. The table records 100,000 to 150,000 clones, 80% to 90% of them present only once. The sequencing input was peripheral blood. These receptors originate from a man aged 45-65 years with active or convalescent COVID-19.

This clone was found once. The V and J genes are TRBV5-6 and TRBJ1-2, with TRBD1 as a possible D gene (6 bases). V lost 0 bases and J 5 bases, leaving 14 bases between the germline ends. The CDR3 spans 15 residues. The germline V gene has CDR1 SGHDT and CDR2 YYEEEE. CDR3 residues: CASSLVGALSYGYTF. In DNA, the CDR3 is TGTGCCAGCAGCTTGGTGGGGGCTCTTAGTTATGGCTACACCTTC.

Only one count was recorded for this clone. V usage is TRBV11-2 and J usage is TRBJ2-3; 10 bases map to TRBD2. V lost 4 bases to trimming and J lost 7 bases; unmatched junction nucleotides: 17. The CDR3 sequence is 18 residues long. Germline CDR1 is SGHAT and CDR2 is FQNNGV. The CDR3 reads CASSSRTSGSTVPNTQYF. DNA for the CDR3: TGTGCCAGCAGCTCCCGGACTAGCGGAAGTACCGTTCCGAATACGCAGTATTTT. Based on the CDR3 plus reference TRBV11-2 and TRBJ2-3, the full variable domain is EAGVAQSPRYKIIEKRQSVAFWCNPISGHATLYWYQQILGQGPKLLIQFQNNGVVDDSQLPKDRFSAERLKGVDSTLKIQPAKLEDSAVYLCASSSRTSGSTVPNTQYFGPGTRLTVL.

The chain combines TRBV5-4 with TRBJ1-4, with a weak D call TRBD1 (5 bases). The CDR3 runs to 14 residues. Germline values: CDR1 SGHNT, CDR2 YYREEE (reference sequence). V was clipped by 1 base and J by 4 bases, with 8 bases between them. The chain's CDR3 is CASSLKQDNEKLFF. The CDR3 nucleotides are TGTGCCAGCAGCTTGAAACAGGATAATGAAAAACTGTTTTTT.

This clone was detected only a few times. Compared with germline, one end of the junction differs, possibly owing to a read error. CDR3 bases: TGTGCCAGCAGCGAAGAGGGCGCAGGGGCCGCCTACGAGCAGTACTTC. It encodes CASSEEGAGAAYEQYF. The chain employs TRBV14 and TRBJ2-7; possibly TRBD1 for D (6 bases). The CDR3 runs 16 residues. Germline CDR1 SGHDN, CDR2 FVKESK.

V is TRBV18 and J is TRBJ1-5; weak D call: TRBD1 (6 bases). The germline V gene has CDR1 KGHSH and CDR2 LQKENI. V was trimmed by 4 bases and J by 5 bases, leaving 12 bases between them. This CDR3 comprises 14 residues. CDR3 nucleotide sequence: TGTGCCAGCTCACTCAATCACAGGGATCAGCCCCAGCATTTT. Protein sequence: CASSLNHRDQPQHF.

This rearrangement joins TRBV4-2 to TRBJ2-4; 8 nucleotides agree with TRBD1. The ends lost 0 bases at V and 2 bases at J; junction bases unmatched: 9. CDR1 and CDR2 from the germline V gene are LGHNA and YNFKEQ. This CDR3 contains 18 residues. CDR3 in DNA: TGTGCCAGCAGCCAAGAGAGTAACAGGGGGGTATCCAAAAACATTCAGTACTTC. Translating it yields CASSQESNRGVSKNIQYF.

This clone was seen once. CDR3 loop: CSAEGGTPNTEAFF. The CDR3 DNA follows: TGCAGCGCCGAGGGGGGGACACCGAACACTGAAGCTTTCTTT. The V and J genes are TRBV29-1 and TRBJ1-1, with D perhaps matching TRBD1 (6 bases). There are 14 residues in the CDR3. V was cut by 7 bases and J by 1 base, with 16 bases left in between. Per germline, CDR1 SQVTM and CDR2 ANQGSEA.

The J gene is TRBJ2-1, the V gene TRBV5-4, with D possibly being TRBD2 (5 bases). This CDR3 has 15 residues. V was shortened by 5 bases and J by 8 bases, with 20 bases between the two germline ends. Germline CDR1 SGHNT, CDR2 YYREEE (reference sequence). CDR3 amino acids: CASRGREGPNHEQFF. As DNA, the CDR3 is TGTGCCAGCAGGGGTAGAGAGGGCCCGAACCATGAGCAGTTCTTC.

The J gene is TRBJ2-5, the V gene TRBV18; tentatively, D is TRBD1 (5 bases). The CDR3 runs 16 residues. V shed 1 base and J shed 2 bases, with 14 bases lying between them. Looked up from germline, CDR1 is KGHSH and CDR2 is LQKENI. CDR3 coding DNA: TGTGCCAGCTCACCACGCAGGGATATTGGACAAGAGACCCAGTACTTC. It translates to CASSPRRDIGQETQYF.

The V and J genes are TRBV10-1 and TRBJ1-5; 9 bases agree with TRBD1. CDR1 is WNHNN, CDR2 SYGVQD, per germline (reference sequence). The trim removed 4 bases at V and 7 bases at J, leaving 5 bases unmatched. The CDR3 has 14 residues. CDR3 DNA: TGCGCCAGCAGTGCCGGACAGGGGAGACAGCCCCAGCATTTT. This codes for CASSAGQGRQPQHF.

V and J are TRBV4-3 and TRBJ1-4, with 9 bases that match TRBD1. After removal of 1 base from V and 8 bases from J, the junction contained 14 bases not matched to a gene. Germline assignment: CDR1 LGHNA and CDR2 YSLEER. The CDR3 is 18 residues long. The CDR3 nucleotides read TGCGCCAGCAGCCAAGTAGCCCTCATAGGGACAGGGAGGGAAAAACTGTTTTTT. Translating gives CASSQVALIGTGREKLFF.

The chain has TRBV14 and TRBJ1-3, with D unclear. V gave up 4 bases and J gave up 0 bases, with 10 bases separating them. CDR1 and CDR2 from the germline V gene are SGHDN and FVKESK. The CDR3 spans 15 residues. In DNA, the CDR3 is TGTGCCAGCAGCCGGGAGATAAGCTCTGGAAACACCATATATTTT. Protein product: CASSREISSGNTIYF.

The rearrangement joins TRBV7-6 to TRBJ1-1, with a tentative D call TRBD1 (5 bases). Trimming pared 4 bases from V and 3 bases from J, leaving 15 bases between. The CDR3 loop spans 15 amino acids. Germline-derived CDR1 and CDR2 are SGHVS and FNYEAQ. This CDR3 reads CASSSVPTEYTEAFF. The CDR3 DNA is TGTGCCAGCAGCTCCGTGCCGACAGAATACACTGAAGCTTTCTTT. The full variable domain, in which reference TRBV7-6 and TRBJ1-1 provide the parts outside the CDR3, is GAGVSQSPRYKVTKRGQDVALRCDPISGHVSLYWYRQALGQGPEFLTYFNYEAQQDKSGLPNDRFSAERPEGSISTLTIQRTEQRDSAMYRCASSSVPTEYTEAFFGQGTRLTVV.

The chain joins TRBV5-1 to TRBJ1-5; the match to TRBD1 covers 10 bases. With V trimmed by 0 bases and J by 5 bases, 8 bases remained unmatched. The CDR3 contains 17 residues. Germline V CDR1 and CDR2: SGHRS, YFSETQ. The CDR3 here is CASSLGTGDRGYQPQHF. CDR3 nucleotide sequence: TGCGCCAGCAGCTTGGGGACCGGGGACAGGGGTTATCAGCCCCAGCATTTT.

The chain joins TRBV10-3 to TRBJ2-3, with 8 bases fitting TRBD2. V shed 5 bases, J shed 9 bases, and the junction held 7 bases outside the gene matches. The CDR3 is made up of 13 amino acids. Germline lookup yields CDR1 ENHRY and CDR2 SYGVKD. DNA for the CDR3: TGTGCCATCAGTCTTGAGCGGGAGAGCACGCAGTATTTT. It yields the protein CAISLERESTQYF.

The V and J genes are TRBV29-1 and TRBJ2-1, with 7 positions matching TRBD2. From germline, CDR1 is SQVTM and CDR2 ANQGSEA. The CDR3 is 17 amino acids. The junction had 16 bases not matched to a gene; V was cut back by 3 bases and J by 5 bases. CDR3 in DNA: TGCAGCGTTGATTGGGTTTCTGTCGCGGGAGAGGACAATGAGCAGTTCTTC. Translation gives CSVDWVSVAGEDNEQFF.

The genes are TRBV5-1 and TRBJ2-2, with TRBD1 identical over 9 bases. This CDR3 region has 15 residues. With V trimmed by 4 bases and J by 4 bases, 5 bases remained unmatched. CDR1 is SGHRS and CDR2 is YFSETQ in the germline V gene. For the CDR3, the DNA is TGCGCCAGCAGCCCGGGGGACAGGGCCACCGGGGAGCTGTTTTTT. The encoded protein is CASSPGDRATGELFF.

This clone was counted a single time. The V and J genes are TRBV15 and TRBJ1-1; no clear D gene. Trimming cost V 0 bases and J 6 bases, with 11 bases left between them. Germline assignment: CDR1 LNHNV and CDR2 YYDKDF (reference sequence). This CDR3 spans 14 amino acids. The chain's CDR3 is CATSRDTGFPEAFF. CDR3 nucleotides: TGTGCCACCAGCAGAGATACGGGGTTCCCTGAAGCTTTCTTT.

This clone was picked up a small number of times. This sequence joins TRBV4-3 and TRBJ2-1, with D perhaps matching TRBD2 (5 bases). The CDR3 extends over 16 amino acids. Germline V gene sequence: CDR1 LGHNA, CDR2 YSLEER. The germline V and J ends were trimmed by 4 bases and 0 bases, with 13 bases remaining between them. CDR3 nucleotide sequence: TGCGCCAGCAGCCCAAGTCTAGCCAACTCCTACAATGAGCAGTTCTTC. Translated: CASSPSLANSYNEQFF.

CDR3 in DNA: TGTGCCAGCAGTCTAGGGGGCGTTAGCACAGATACGCAGTATTTT. Its protein is CASSLGGVSTDTQYF. The chain has TRBV27 and TRBJ2-3, with 7 nucleotides matching TRBD1. J gave up 0 bases and V 5 bases, and 5 bases lay outside the gene matches. This CDR3 contains 15 residues. Germline CDR1 reads MNHEY; CDR2 reads SMNVEV (reference sequence).

The chain uses TRBV19 and TRBJ1-6, with 7 bases lining up with TRBD1. The junction had 0 bases not matched to a gene; V was cut back by 4 bases and J by 0 bases. Germline CDR1 is LNHDA and CDR2 is SQIVND (reference sequence). This CDR3 has 15 amino acids. As DNA, the CDR3 is TGTGCCAGTAGTAGACAGGGCTCCTATAATTCACCCCTCCACTTT. Protein sequence: CASSRQGSYNSPLHF.